This TCR beta chain was captured by sequencing in a study of tumor-infiltrating lymphocytes in primary liver carcinoma listed by TCRdb under 2017. Notes on the research overall: The five patients, three men and two women aged 30 to 69 years, had hepatocellular carcinoma (four) or combined HCC and intrahepatic cholangiocarcinoma (one). A total of approximately 35 specimens from 5 patients, comprising some 25 tumor regions, 5 adjacent noncancerous liver tissues and 5 peripheral blood samples, were covered by TCRbeta repertoire sequencing. Each sample produced roughly 3.65 to 8 million productive TCRbeta reads, and read depth showed no significant difference between tissue types. The study combined TCRbeta repertoire sequencing, expression microarrays and whole-exome sequencing across five regions of each liver tumor, with adjacent normal tissue and blood. Technical replicate repertoires showed high reproducibility, with mean shared-clone rates roughly 0.87 and correlation coefficients above 0.98. The five patients had tumors of stage T1-T3 N0M0, with maximum diameters ranging from 4.2 to 10 cm. On the study overall, not on this receptor specifically: A significantly larger repertoire fraction was made up by the top 250 clones in tumors than in blood (p = 0.039). Only the TCR beta chain was sequenced, so true repertoire diversity is likely underestimated because unpaired alpha chains were not captured. Repertoire overlap was found to be higher between tumor regions (mean approximately 35%) than between tumor-adjacent (around 17%) or tumor-blood (around 15%) pairs, consistent with antigen-driven expansion. Only five or six patients were included in the study, and the authors note that the findings should be validated in a larger study. Because the samples were bulk and unsorted, CD4+ and CD8+ T cell repertoires could not be compared.

Points on this clonotype: Its antigen remains undetermined. No base quality values were provided; no much bigger clone lies one nucleotide off.

Using a constant-region primer and ProtoScript II reverse transcriptase, TCRbeta-specific cDNA was reverse-transcribed from about 460 ng total RNA. The TCRbeta libraries were prepared through three rounds of nested multiplex PCR following a slightly modified ARM-PCR procedure. Sample barcodes and Illumina adapters were added in a final 25-cycle PCR using Deep VentR polymerase. Before sequencing, amplicons of 200-500 bp were gel-purified using a QIAquick gel extraction kit. An Illumina HiSeq 2500 was used to sequence the TCRbeta amplicons with 250-bp paired-end reads. The original pipeline was this. Reads were quality-trimmed with Trimmomatic v0.33, and paired reads were merged with FLASH v1.2.11 to recover full CDR3 sequences. V, D and J germline segments were assigned to the rearranged TCRbeta sequences by MiGEC v1.2.1b. VDJtools v1.0.0 computed clonotype statistics and Shannon-Wiener diversity indices. To cut down on sampling bias, every analysis after diversity analysis relied on just the 250 most abundant clonotypes from each sample. TCRdb redid the processing of the public reads, applying fastp at Q25 and MiXCR, and retained in-frame beta chains. When rows share a CDR3 protein, they turn into one entry using the most common DNA and genes. The authors' filters were not applied to this entry. The sample table lists about 120,000 distinct CDR3 sequences, about two thirds of them with a count of one. The top ten clonotypes cover over 6.5% of the sample.

Without any cell sorting, total RNA and DNA were extracted together from about 20-30 mg of bulk tissue using the AllPrep DNA/RNA mini kit. Between late 2015 and March 2016, about five patients in China with histopathologically diagnosed primary liver carcinoma had their tumors surgically resected. Patients had chronic HBV infection and were treatment-naive at sampling. Each fresh piece of tumor and adjacent tissue was cut in two, with one half stored in RNAlater at -80 degrees C and the other half sent for histology. This TCR was sampled from a woman aged 55 to 70 with primary liver carcinoma and hepatitis B virus infection. Sequenced material: tumor-adjacent normal liver tissue.

The nucleotide sequence reads as follows: TGTGCCAGTAGTTTTCCGGGACTAGCGGCGAGCGGGGAGCTGTTTTTT. Translation gives CASSFPGLAASGELFF. The chain joins TRBV7-9 to TRBJ2-2; the junction holds 11 bases that match TRBD2. From the germline V gene (reference sequence), CDR1 is SEHNR and CDR2 is FQNEAQ. Trimming takes 9 bases off V and 7 bases off J; junction bases not matched to a gene: 13. Its CDR3 holds 16 amino acids, cysteine through phenylalanine. The only DNA kept is the CDR3, 48 bases in frame from the first base.